The 2 T cell receptor beta chains reported below all come from one sample, sequenced in a study of blood T cell repertoires in COVID-19. Data came from immunoSEQ multiplex PCR; TCRdb stores just in-frame clones and leaves some out. Here the sample spans about 300,000 clones, about nine tenths being singletons. The specimen was peripheral blood. The receptor set was obtained from a woman in her twenties or thirties with COVID-19, enrolled during active disease.

This clone was seen more than once but under ten times. The V and J genes are TRBV16 and TRBJ1-2; 8 bases match TRBD1. Germline assignment: CDR1 KGHSY and CDR2 FQNENV. The V gene end was trimmed by 4 bases and the J gene end by 8 bases; junction bases not matched to a gene: 9. This CDR3 has 14 residues. The CDR3 here is CASSPQRTGNGYTF. In DNA, the CDR3 is TGTGCCAGCAGCCCCCAAAGGACAGGGAACGGCTACACCTTC.

The chain carries TRBV25-1 and TRBJ1-6; D is uncertain. Trimming left V 1 base short and J 9 bases short, with 7 bases between. The CDR3 totals 13 residues. CDR1 and CDR2 from the germline V gene are MGHDK and SYGVNS. The CDR3 sequence is CASSEFPGSPLHF. Written as DNA, the CDR3 is TGTGCCAGCAGTGAATTCCCAGGTTCACCCCTCCACTTT.